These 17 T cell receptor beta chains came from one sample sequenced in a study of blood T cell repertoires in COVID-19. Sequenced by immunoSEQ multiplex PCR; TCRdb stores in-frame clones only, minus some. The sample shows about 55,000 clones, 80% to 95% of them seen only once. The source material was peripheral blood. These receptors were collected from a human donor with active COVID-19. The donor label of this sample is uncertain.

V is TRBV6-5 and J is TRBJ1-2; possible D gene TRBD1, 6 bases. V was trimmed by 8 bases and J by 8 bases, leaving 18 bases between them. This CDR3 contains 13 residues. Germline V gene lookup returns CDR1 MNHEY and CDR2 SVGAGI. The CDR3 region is CASFNSRGDGYTF. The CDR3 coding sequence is TGTGCCAGCTTCAATTCCAGGGGAGACGGCTACACCTTC.

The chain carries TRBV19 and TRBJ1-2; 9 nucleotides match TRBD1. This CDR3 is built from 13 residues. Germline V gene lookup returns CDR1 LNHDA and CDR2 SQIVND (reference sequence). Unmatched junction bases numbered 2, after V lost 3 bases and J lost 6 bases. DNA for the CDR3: TGTGCCAGTAGTATTGGGACAGGGAATGGCTACACCTTC. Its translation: CASSIGTGNGYTF.

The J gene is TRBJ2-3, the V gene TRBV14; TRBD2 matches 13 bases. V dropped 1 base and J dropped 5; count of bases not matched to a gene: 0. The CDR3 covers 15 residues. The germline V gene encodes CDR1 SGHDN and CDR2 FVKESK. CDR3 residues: CASSQGLAGGDTQYF. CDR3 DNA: TGTGCCAGCAGCCAAGGACTAGCGGGAGGAGATACGCAGTATTTT.

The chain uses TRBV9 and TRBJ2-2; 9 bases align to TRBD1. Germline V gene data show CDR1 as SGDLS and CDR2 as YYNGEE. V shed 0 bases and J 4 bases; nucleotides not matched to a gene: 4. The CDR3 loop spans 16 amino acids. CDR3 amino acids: CASSVDRGRVTGELFF. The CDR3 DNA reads TGTGCCAGCAGCGTAGACAGGGGGCGTGTCACCGGGGAGCTGTTTTTT.

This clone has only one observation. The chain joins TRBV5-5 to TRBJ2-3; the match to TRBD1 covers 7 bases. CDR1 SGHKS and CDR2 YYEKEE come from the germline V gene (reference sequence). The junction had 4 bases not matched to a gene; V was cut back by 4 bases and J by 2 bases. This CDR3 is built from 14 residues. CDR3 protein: CASSPGTVTDTQYF. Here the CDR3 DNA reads TGTGCCAGCAGCCCCGGGACAGTCACAGATACGCAGTATTTT.

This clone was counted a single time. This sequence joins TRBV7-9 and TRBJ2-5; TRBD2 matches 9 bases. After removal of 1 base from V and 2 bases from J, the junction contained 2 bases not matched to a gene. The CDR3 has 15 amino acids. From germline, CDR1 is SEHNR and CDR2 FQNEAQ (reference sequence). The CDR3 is CASSLVLAGQETQYF. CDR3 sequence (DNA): TGTGCCAGCAGCTTAGTCCTAGCGGGGCAAGAGACCCAGTACTTC.

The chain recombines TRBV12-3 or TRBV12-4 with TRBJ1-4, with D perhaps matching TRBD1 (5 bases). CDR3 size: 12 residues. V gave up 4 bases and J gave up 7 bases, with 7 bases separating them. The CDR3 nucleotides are TGTGCCAGCAGTTCCCAGGGTGAAAAACTGTTTTTT. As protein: CASSSQGEKLFF.

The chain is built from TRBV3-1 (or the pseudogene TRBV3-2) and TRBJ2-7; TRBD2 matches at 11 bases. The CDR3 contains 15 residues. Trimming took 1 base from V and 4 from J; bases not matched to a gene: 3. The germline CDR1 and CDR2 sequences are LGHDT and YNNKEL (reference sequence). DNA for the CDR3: TGTGCCAGCAGCCAAGTAGCGGGAGGGCCATACGAGCAGTACTTC. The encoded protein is CASSQVAGGPYEQYF.

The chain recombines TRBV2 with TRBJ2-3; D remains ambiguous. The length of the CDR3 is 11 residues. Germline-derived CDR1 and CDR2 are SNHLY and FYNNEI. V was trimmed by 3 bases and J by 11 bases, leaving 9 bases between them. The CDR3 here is CASSDAPGQYF. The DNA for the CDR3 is TGTGCCAGCAGTGATGCACCCGGGCAGTATTTT. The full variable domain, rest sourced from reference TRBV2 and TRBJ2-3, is EPEVTQTPSHQVTQMGQEVILRCVPISNHLYFYWYRQILGQKVEFLVSFYNNEISEKSEIFDDQFSVERPDGSNFTLKIRSTKLEDSAMYFCASSDAPGQYFGPGTRLTVL.

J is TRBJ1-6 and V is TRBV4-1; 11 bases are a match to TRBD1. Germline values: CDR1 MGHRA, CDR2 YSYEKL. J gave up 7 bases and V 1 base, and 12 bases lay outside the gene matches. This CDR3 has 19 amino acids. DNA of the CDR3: TGCGCCAGCAGCCAAGTAGCAGCGCTGGGGACAGGGGGGAATTCACCCCTCCACTTT. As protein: CASSQVAALGTGGNSPLHF.

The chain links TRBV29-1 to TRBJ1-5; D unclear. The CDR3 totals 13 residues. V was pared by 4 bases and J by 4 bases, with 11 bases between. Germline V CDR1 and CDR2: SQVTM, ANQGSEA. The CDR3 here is CSVALGVNQPQHF. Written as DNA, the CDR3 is TGCAGCGTTGCCTTAGGAGTTAATCAGCCCCAGCATTTT. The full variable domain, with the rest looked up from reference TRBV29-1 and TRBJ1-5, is SAVISQKPSRDICQRGTSLTIQCQVDSQVTMMFWYRQQPGQSLTLIATANQGSEATYESGFVIDKFPISRPNLTFSTLTVSNMSPEDSSIYLCSVALGVNQPQHFGDGTRLSIL.

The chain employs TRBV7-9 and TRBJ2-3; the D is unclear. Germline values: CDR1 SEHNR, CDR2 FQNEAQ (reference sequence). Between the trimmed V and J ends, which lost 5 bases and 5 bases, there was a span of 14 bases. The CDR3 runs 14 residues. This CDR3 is CASSPPAGQDTQYF. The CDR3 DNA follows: TGTGCCAGCAGCCCCCCGGCAGGCCAAGATACGCAGTATTTT.

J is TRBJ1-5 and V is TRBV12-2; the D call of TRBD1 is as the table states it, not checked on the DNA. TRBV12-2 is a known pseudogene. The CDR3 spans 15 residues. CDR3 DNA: TGTGCAAGTCGCTGCGGGACAGGGGGCAATCAGCCCCAGCATTTT. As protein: CASRCGTGGNQPQHF.

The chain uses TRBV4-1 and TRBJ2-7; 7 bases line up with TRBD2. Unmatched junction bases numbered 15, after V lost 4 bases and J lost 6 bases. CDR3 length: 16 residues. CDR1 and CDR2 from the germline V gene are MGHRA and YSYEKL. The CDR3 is CASSLNAFGGSTEQYV. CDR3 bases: TGCGCCAGCAGCCTTAACGCGTTCGGGGGGTCGACCGAGCAGTACGTC.

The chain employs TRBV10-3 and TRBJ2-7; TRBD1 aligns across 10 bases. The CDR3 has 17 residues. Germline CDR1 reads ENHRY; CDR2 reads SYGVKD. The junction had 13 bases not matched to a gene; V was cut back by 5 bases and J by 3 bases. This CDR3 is CAISSGTGVSGIYEQYF. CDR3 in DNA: TGTGCCATCAGTTCCGGGACAGGGGTCAGCGGGATCTACGAGCAGTACTTC.

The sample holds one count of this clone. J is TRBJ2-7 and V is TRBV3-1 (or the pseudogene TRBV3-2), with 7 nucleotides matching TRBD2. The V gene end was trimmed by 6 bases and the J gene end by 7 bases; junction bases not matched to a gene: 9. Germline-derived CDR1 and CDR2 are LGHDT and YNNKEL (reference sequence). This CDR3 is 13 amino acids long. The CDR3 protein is CASSLGRAREQYF. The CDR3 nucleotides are TGTGCCAGCAGTTTAGGGAGGGCAAGGGAGCAGTACTTC.

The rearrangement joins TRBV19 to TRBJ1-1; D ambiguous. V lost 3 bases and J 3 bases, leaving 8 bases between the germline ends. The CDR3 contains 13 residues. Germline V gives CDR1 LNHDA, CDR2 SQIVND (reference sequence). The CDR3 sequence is CASSIERDTEAFF. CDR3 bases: TGTGCCAGTAGTATCGAGAGGGACACTGAAGCTTTCTTT.